These 30 T cell receptor beta chains were sequenced from one sample in a study of blood T cells in healthy people across ages. Through a sample-barcoded 5' primer and a J-beta primer mix, a second PCR was run for 7 to 11 cycles. Using its own MiXCR run on the 5' RACE reads, TCRdb lists one record per CDR3 protein. The sample carries more than 750,000 distinct CDR3 sequences, 29% recorded once. The same specimen was also included in a second study, on T cells of mothers and their children.

The sequenced material came from blood. The receptors originated from a middle-aged woman in good health.

To note about this clonotype: A much larger clone is a single base away; this may be a read error. The genes are TRBV9 and TRBJ2-5; D remains unclear. This CDR3 region has 14 residues. Per germline, CDR1 SGDLS and CDR2 YYNGEE. CDR3 DNA: TGTGTCAGCAGCGTAGAAGGCAGTCAAGAGACCCAGTACTTC. Amino acid sequence: CVSSVEGSQETQYF. Full variable domain (remainder filled in from reference TRBV9 and TRBJ2-5): DSGVTQTPKHLITATGQRVTLRCSPRSGDLSVYWYQQSLDQGLQFLIQYYNGEERAKGNILERFSAQQFPDLHSELNLSSLELGDSALYFCVSSVEGSQETQYFGPGTRLLVL.

The chain has TRBV3-1 and TRBJ1-3, with D possibly being TRBD1 (5 bases). The CDR3 length is 14 residues. Germline-derived CDR1 and CDR2 are LGHDT and YNNKEL (reference sequence). V dropped 7 bases and J dropped 0 bases, with 10 bases sitting between them. The CDR3 coding sequence is TGTGCCAGCACCGAGGGGAGCTCTGGAAACACCATATATTTT. This codes for CASTEGSSGNTIYF. The variable domain in full, completed from reference TRBV3-1 and TRBJ1-3, reads DTAVSQTPKYLVTQMGNDKSIKCEQNLGHDTMYWYKQDSKKFLKIMFSYNNKELIINETVPNRFSPKSPDKAHLNLHINSLELGDSAVYFCASTEGSSGNTIYFGEGSWLTVV.

The chain recombines TRBV6-1 with TRBJ1-5; possibly TRBD1 for D (6 bases). The CDR3 covers 18 residues. Germline V gives CDR1 MNHNS, CDR2 SASEGT. V lost 5 bases, J lost 0 bases, and 20 bases lay in between. In DNA, the CDR3 is TGTGCCAGCAGTCGAAGGTCAGCGGCAGGGGATAGCAATCAGCCCCAGCATTTT. This encodes CASSRRSAAGDSNQPQHF.

The chain combines TRBV20-1 with TRBJ1-4; no firm D call. The V end was cut by 3 bases, the J end by 8 bases, with 7 bases between. Germline CDR1 DFQATT, CDR2 SNEGSKA (reference sequence). This CDR3 has 11 amino acids. CDR3 protein: CSASGPEKLFF. CDR3 nucleotides: TGCAGTGCTAGCGGGCCCGAAAAACTGTTTTTT.

The chain joins TRBV12-3 or TRBV12-4 to TRBJ2-5; possibly TRBD1 or TRBD2 for D (5 bases each). This CDR3 has 14 amino acids. The ends were cut back, 2 bases at V and 4 bases at J, with 11 bases in the middle. CDR3 sequence reads: CASSLSGAAETQYF. CDR3 nucleotides: TGTGCCAGCAGTTTATCCGGGGCGGCAGAGACCCAGTACTTC.

In its sample, this clonotype was seen many times. The chain is built from TRBV29-1 and TRBJ2-7; D ambiguous. The CDR3 loop spans 9 amino acids. V lost 5 bases to trimming and J lost 7 bases, with 6 bases between them. Germline assignment: CDR1 SQVTM and CDR2 ANQGSEA. The CDR3 DNA reads TGCAGCGTTCTTCGGGAGCAGTACTTC. The encoded protein is CSVLREQYF.

Many counts were recorded for this clonotype. The chain joins TRBV28 to TRBJ1-5, with D perhaps TRBD1 (6 bases). CDR3 length: 14 residues. Germline V gene data show CDR1 as MDHEN and CDR2 as SYDVKM. V was cut by 5 bases and J by 5 bases, with 13 bases left in between. The CDR3 DNA reads TGTGCCAGCAGTCTCTTGGGGGGCGATCAGCCCCAGCATTTT. Translated, it gives CASSLLGGDQPQHF.

The V and J genes are TRBV20-1 and TRBJ2-3, with D maybe TRBD2 (6 bases). This CDR3 contains 16 residues. Germline-derived CDR1 and CDR2 are DFQATT and SNEGSKA (reference sequence). Between the trimmed V and J ends, which lost 2 bases and 0 bases, there was a span of 15 bases. The CDR3 is CSARIGAGLSTDTQYF. In nucleotides, the CDR3 is TGCAGTGCTAGAATCGGGGCGGGACTTAGCACAGATACGCAGTATTTT.

The sample holds many counts of this clonotype. The rearrangement uses TRBV29-1 and TRBJ1-6; D is ambiguous. The ends were cut back, 4 bases at V and 8 bases at J, with 6 bases in the middle. Per germline, CDR1 SQVTM and CDR2 ANQGSEA. This CDR3 has 11 residues. The CDR3 bases are TGCAGCGTTGGCGAGGATTCACCCCTCCACTTT. It is translated as CSVGEDSPLHF.

The chain combines TRBV12-3 or TRBV12-4 with TRBJ1-1, with D unclear. V was pared by 6 bases and J by 1 base, with 12 bases between. The CDR3 sequence is 14 residues long. The CDR3 protein is CASRAWVKNTEAFF. The CDR3 nucleotides are TGTGCCAGCAGAGCTTGGGTAAAGAACACTGAAGCTTTCTTT.

The chain couples TRBV7-2 to TRBJ2-3; D may be TRBD1 or TRBD2 (5 bases each). CDR1 is SGHTA, CDR2 FQGNSA, per germline. Trimming shortened V by 4 bases and J by 4 bases, and 18 bases separated the two germline ends. This CDR3 spans 16 amino acids. CDR3: CASSSKEGDPPDTQYF. The CDR3 DNA follows: TGTGCCAGCAGCTCGAAGGAAGGGGACCCTCCAGATACGCAGTATTTT.

The chain employs TRBV7-8 and TRBJ2-7; D remains ambiguous. CDR1 and CDR2 from the germline V gene are SGHVS and FQNEAQ. Between the trimmed V and J ends, which lost 5 bases and 9 bases, there was a span of 14 bases. This CDR3 region has 12 residues. CDR3 region: CASSPPSGGQYF. For the CDR3, the DNA is TGTGCCAGCAGCCCGCCCTCAGGCGGGCAGTACTTC.

V is TRBV6-1 and J is TRBJ2-1; D remains unclear. CDR1 and CDR2 (germline): MNHNS, SASEGT. This CDR3 is 12 amino acids long. The V end lost 6 bases, the J end lost 6 bases, and 9 bases lay between the germline ends. The CDR3 is CASRRLGNEQFF. CDR3 coding DNA: TGTGCCAGCAGAAGGCTTGGCAATGAGCAGTTCTTC.

This chain joins TRBV9 and TRBJ1-3; D perhaps matches TRBD1 (5 bases). V was trimmed by 3 bases and J by 4 bases, leaving 14 bases between them. The CDR3 totals 15 residues. Looked up from germline, CDR1 is SGDLS and CDR2 is YYNGEE. The CDR3 region is CASSAGPSEGNTIYF. Written as DNA, the CDR3 is TGTGCCAGCAGCGCGGGACCGTCAGAAGGAAACACCATATATTTT.

Comments on this clonotype: Germline and junction disagree at one end, which may indicate a read error. This chain links TRBV29-1 with TRBJ1-5, with D perhaps matching TRBD1 (6 bases). The germline V gene encodes CDR1 SQVTM and CDR2 ANQGSEA. The CDR3 consists of 14 residues. The CDR3 loop is CSVSTGPRDQPRHF. The DNA of the CDR3 is TGCAGCGTAAGTACAGGGCCGAGGGATCAGCCCCGGCATTTT.

There are a few counts of this clonotype. J is TRBJ2-3 and V is TRBV12-3 or TRBV12-4; the match to TRBD1 covers 8 bases. The CDR3 length is 17 residues. V was clipped by 0 bases and J by 4 bases; unmatched bases: 9. The CDR3 DNA reads as TGTGCCAGCAGTTTAGCGCGACAGGGGAACAAGCCAGATACGCAGTATTTT. It specifies CASSLARQGNKPDTQYF.

This clonotype was seen once. This chain uses TRBV6-2 or TRBV6-3 with TRBJ1-1; D call uncertain. The CDR3 loop spans 15 amino acids. V lost 0 bases and J lost 10, with 18 bases in between. Looked up from germline, CDR1 is MNHEY and CDR2 is SVGEGT. This CDR3 reads CASSYSNGGAERAFF. The CDR3 region has the DNA TGTGCCAGCAGTTACTCGAACGGTGGCGCAGAAAGAGCTTTCTTT.

J is TRBJ2-5 and V is TRBV6-2 or TRBV6-3; weak D call: TRBD1 (6 bases). The closer fit of TRBJ2-7 to the DNA end suggests the J call may be wrong. The CDR3 runs to 15 residues. Germline V gene sequence: CDR1 MNHEY, CDR2 SVGEGT. The CDR3 nucleotides read TGTGCCAGCAGTTACTCCCGGCAGGCAGGGGACGAGCAGTACTTC. Its translation is CASSYSRQAGDEQYF.

This chain joins TRBV7-2 and TRBJ1-3; 8 bases are shared with TRBD1. The V gene's germline CDR1 is SGHTA and CDR2 FQGNSA. The CDR3 loop spans 15 amino acids. V shed 5 bases and J 4 bases; nucleotides not matched to a gene: 7. Written as DNA, the CDR3 is TGTGCCAGCAGCCTGGACAGGGCTAACGGAAACACCATATATTTT. Translating gives CASSLDRANGNTIYF.

There are a few counts of this clonotype. The chain recombines TRBV28 with TRBJ2-3; TRBD2 is a possible D gene (6 bases). This CDR3 region has 15 residues. CDR1 and CDR2 (germline): MDHEN, SYDVKM. V was trimmed by 2 bases and J by 2 bases, leaving 11 bases between them. The CDR3 DNA reads as TGTGCCAGCAGTTTAACTAGCCGGTACACAGATACGCAGTATTTT. Protein product: CASSLTSRYTDTQYF. Filled out from reference TRBV28 and TRBJ2-3, the complete variable domain reads DVKVTQSSRYLVKRTGEKVFLECVQDMDHENMFWYRQDPGLGLRLIYFSYDVKMKEKGDIPEGYSVSREKKERFSLILESASTNQTSMYLCASSLTSRYTDTQYFGPGTRLTVL.

The rearrangement links TRBV27 to TRBJ1-5; 8 bases line up with TRBD1. The germline CDR1 and CDR2 sequences are MNHEY and SMNVEV (reference sequence). Trimming removed 4 bases from V and 1 base from J; junction bases left unmatched: 6. CDR3 length: 16 residues. The CDR3: CASSSTGDGSNQPQHF. CDR3 in DNA: TGTGCCAGCAGTTCGACAGGGGACGGAAGCAATCAGCCCCAGCATTTT.

V and J are TRBV20-1 and TRBJ2-7; 12 nucleotides line up with TRBD2. The CDR3 loop spans 15 amino acids. V lost 5 bases and J lost 12; bases outside the gene matches: 17. The V gene's germline CDR1 is DFQATT and CDR2 SNEGSKA (reference sequence). Written as DNA, the CDR3 is TGCAGTGCTTCACCTAGCGGGGGGGCCTTTGAGACCCCGTACTTC. Residues: CSASPSGGAFETPYF.

This clonotype was recorded at least ten times. The genes are TRBV5-6 and TRBJ2-6, with 8 positions matching TRBD1. The CDR3 loop spans 19 amino acids. Trimming cost V 1 base and J 2 bases; bases outside gene matches: 11. The V gene's germline CDR1 is SGHDT and CDR2 YYEEEE. CDR3 DNA: TGTGCCAGCAGCTTGAGTTGGGGACAGGACTATACTGGGGCCAACGTCCTGACTTTC. Translating gives CASSLSWGQDYTGANVLTF.

This clonotype was recorded a few times. This could be a read error, since a much larger clone is one nucleotide away. The chain combines TRBV10-3 with TRBJ1-3; no definite D call. The CDR3 consists of 13 residues. The germline CDR1 and CDR2 sequences are ENHRY and SYGVKD. The CDR3 DNA is TGTGCCATCAGGCCACCTTCTGGAAACACCAGATATTTT. Amino acids: CAIRPPSGNTRYF.

The chain combines TRBV20-1 with TRBJ1-5; a weak D match, TRBD1 (5 bases). Per germline, CDR1 DFQATT and CDR2 SNEGSKA (reference sequence). V was cut by 6 bases and J by 5 bases, with 17 bases left in between. This CDR3 has 14 amino acids. CDR3 bases: TGCAGTGCCCGGACGGCGGGGCCGGATCAGCCCCAGCATTTT. Its translation is CSARTAGPDQPQHF.

This clonotype has a count of ten or more. This sequence joins TRBV7-9 and TRBJ2-7; tentative D call: TRBD1 (5 bases). Between the trimmed V and J ends, which lost 3 bases and 3 bases, there was a span of 18 bases. The CDR3 is 16 amino acids. Per the germline V gene, CDR1 is SEHNR and CDR2 is FQNEAQ (reference sequence). DNA of the CDR3: TGTGCCAGCAGCTTGTATACTCAGGGTTTTGACTACGAGCAGTACTTC. This encodes CASSLYTQGFDYEQYF.

About this clonotype: The junction and the germline gene differ at one end; a read error may be behind it. The chain employs TRBV6-5 and TRBJ2-1, with D maybe TRBD2 (5 bases). The CDR3 is 14 residues long. CDR1 and CDR2 (germline): MNHEY, SVGAGI. The CDR3: CTSVSRDKYNEQFF. CDR3 in DNA: TGTACCAGCGTGAGCCGGGATAAATACAATGAGCAGTTCTTC.

This clonotype was picked up a small number of times. DNA for the CDR3: TGTGCCAGCAGCCAAGATATGAGGCAGCCCCAGCATTTT. Protein product: CASSQDMRQPQHF. The V call is TRBV4-2, the J call TRBJ1-5; D is unresolved. Germline CDR1 is LGHNA and CDR2 is YNFKEQ. Trimming left V 0 bases short and J 7 bases short, with 7 bases between. This CDR3 has 13 amino acids.

The CDR3 spells CASARTGTSTDTQYF. CDR3 nucleotides: TGTGCTAGCGCGAGGACAGGGACTAGCACAGATACGCAGTATTTT. The chain uses TRBV7-7 and TRBJ2-3; 8 nucleotides match TRBD1. Germline CDR1 reads SSHAT; CDR2 reads FNYEAQ (reference sequence). The CDR3 runs 15 residues.

V and J are TRBV2 and TRBJ2-7; D gene uncertain. The J call is uncertain, as TRBJ2-5 better fits the DNA end. The CDR3 contains 15 residues. Per the germline V gene, CDR1 is SNHLY and CDR2 is FYNNEI. The CDR3 nucleotides are TGTGCCAGCAGTGAGCCAGGTGCCAAAAAGGAGACCCAGTACTTC. It yields the protein CASSEPGAKKETQYF.